This is a list of T cell receptor beta chains from one sample in a study of early T cells in non-severe SARS-CoV-2 infection. TCRdb reprocessed the 5' RACE reads with MiXCR, giving one entry per CDR3 protein. The repertoire includes over 30,000 distinct CDR3 sequences, about 3.8% of them detected once, and around 5.6% sits in the top ten. The specimen was whole blood. The receptors shown here come from an adult who was a healthcare worker with PCR-confirmed SARS-CoV-2 infection or an uninfected control (not recorded which). Both conserved end residues are part of each CDR3. The order of the fields is clone size, V gene, J gene, D gene, CDR3 protein, CDR3 DNA. The D gene is left open where the match is weak. The size of a clone is reported for some rows only, either as once, few or many, or as a class for expanded clones.

clone size: many
V gene: TRBV24-1
J gene: TRBJ2-5
D gene: .
CDR3 protein: CATSEDLTGGETQYF
CDR3 DNA: TGTGCCACCAGTGAGGACCTCACGGGTGGAGAGACCCAGTACTTC

clone size: many
V gene: TRBV18
J gene: TRBJ2-6
D gene: .
CDR3 protein: CASSREQPGANVLTF
CDR3 DNA: TGTGCCAGCTCACGGGAGCAGCCTGGGGCCAACGTCCTGACTTTC

clone size: many
V gene: TRBV11-2
J gene: TRBJ1-1
D gene: TRBD1
CDR3 protein: CASSSAGTGGTEAFF
CDR3 DNA: TGTGCCAGCAGCTCCGCCGGGACAGGGGGCACTGAAGCTTTCTTT

clone size: many
V gene: TRBV28
J gene: TRBJ2-7
D gene: .
CDR3 protein: CASSYPSYEQYF
CDR3 DNA: TGTGCCAGCAGTTACCCCTCCTACGAGCAGTACTTC

clone size: few
V gene: TRBV20-1
J gene: TRBJ2-3
D gene: TRBD2
CDR3 protein: CSARVAGGGTDTQYF
CDR3 DNA: TGCAGTGCTAGAGTAGCGGGGGGGGGCACAGATACGCAGTATTTT

clone size: few
V gene: TRBV6-5
J gene: TRBJ2-7
D gene: .
CDR3 protein: CASRQGNRWGPYEQYF
CDR3 DNA: TGTGCCAGCAGACAAGGCAACCGGTGGGGGCCCTACGAGCAGTACTTC

clone size: many
V gene: TRBV11-1
J gene: TRBJ2-1
D gene: TRBD2
CDR3 protein: CASSLGGGLSYNEQFF
CDR3 DNA: TGTGCCAGCAGCTTGGGCGGGGGACTCTCCTACAATGAGCAGTTCTTC

clone size: many
V gene: TRBV30
J gene: TRBJ1-1
D gene: .
CDR3 protein: CAWSAQVETGAFF
CDR3 DNA: TGTGCCTGGTCAGCCCAGGTCGAGACTGGAGCTTTCTTT

clone size: many
V gene: TRBV4-2
J gene: TRBJ2-4
D gene: .
CDR3 protein: CASSRRQDLAKNIQYF
CDR3 DNA: TGTGCCAGCAGCCGCCGACAGGATCTAGCCAAAAACATTCAGTACTTC

clone size: medium-sized
V gene: TRBV7-9
J gene: TRBJ2-2
D gene: .
CDR3 protein: CATRSPGFDGELFF
CDR3 DNA: TGTGCCACTAGGAGCCCGGGTTTCGACGGGGAGCTGTTTTTT

clone size: many
V gene: TRBV6-1
J gene: TRBJ2-3
D gene: TRBD2
CDR3 protein: CASSLWGTSGNVADTQYF
CDR3 DNA: TGTGCCAGCAGCCTCTGGGGGACTAGCGGGAACGTGGCAGATACGCAGTATTTT

clone size: many
V gene: TRBV9
J gene: TRBJ2-1
D gene: .
CDR3 protein: CASSVAFLDNEQFF
CDR3 DNA: TGTGCCAGCAGCGTAGCCTTCCTGGACAATGAGCAGTTCTTC

clone size: many
V gene: TRBV29-1
J gene: TRBJ2-3
D gene: .
CDR3 protein: CSVEEGGGRGDTQYF
CDR3 DNA: TGCAGCGTTGAAGAAGGGGGCGGGAGAGGTGATACGCAGTATTTT

clone size: many
V gene: TRBV30
J gene: TRBJ2-2
D gene: TRBD1
CDR3 protein: CAWSRGQGAGGELFF
CDR3 DNA: TGTGCCTGGAGTCGAGGTCAGGGGGCTGGCGGGGAGCTGTTTTTT

clone size: many
V gene: TRBV11-2
J gene: TRBJ2-1
D gene: TRBD1
CDR3 protein: CASSRGQEQFF
CDR3 DNA: TGTGCCAGCAGCCGGGGACAGGAGCAGTTCTTC

clone size: many
V gene: TRBV7-8
J gene: TRBJ2-1
D gene: TRBD2
CDR3 protein: CASSLAGLGGDNEQFF
CDR3 DNA: TGTGCCAGCAGCTTAGCGGGACTAGGGGGTGACAATGAGCAGTTCTTC

clone size: many
V gene: TRBV2
J gene: TRBJ1-5
D gene: .
CDR3 protein: CASSERETVTQPQHF
CDR3 DNA: TGTGCCAGCAGTGAGCGAGAGACAGTGACTCAGCCCCAGCATTTT

clone size: many
V gene: TRBV20-1
J gene: TRBJ1-6
D gene: .
CDR3 protein: CSARDGAAYNSPLHF
CDR3 DNA: TGCAGTGCTAGAGATGGGGCAGCTTATAATTCACCCCTCCACTTT

clone size: many
V gene: TRBV19
J gene: TRBJ2-2
D gene: .
CDR3 protein: CASSTPRGEWASRKGNTGELFF
CDR3 DNA: TGTGCCAGTAGTACCCCCAGGGGGGAATGGGCCTCTAGGAAGGGGAACACCGGGGAGCTGTTTTTT

clone size: .
V gene: TRBV11-3
J gene: TRBJ2-1
D gene: .
CDR3 protein: CASSLGTSSYNEQFF
CDR3 DNA: TGTGCCAGCAGCTTAGGAACTAGCTCCTACAATGAGCAGTTCTTC

clone size: .
V gene: TRBV7-9
J gene: TRBJ2-2
D gene: .
CDR3 protein: CASSFRRTGPGELFF
CDR3 DNA: TGTGCCAGCAGCTTCAGGAGGACTGGGCCGGGGGAGCTGTTTTTT

clone size: few
V gene: TRBV7-7
J gene: TRBJ2-5
D gene: TRBD1
CDR3 protein: CASSPADRAETQYF
CDR3 DNA: TGTGCCAGCAGCCCCGCGGACAGGGCGGAGACCCAGTACTTC

clone size: few
V gene: TRBV12-3/TRBV12-4
J gene: TRBJ2-7
D gene: TRBD1
CDR3 protein: CASTPLATGEQYF
CDR3 DNA: TGTGCCAGCACCCCTCTTGCGACAGGGGAGCAGTACTTC

clone size: many
V gene: TRBV15
J gene: TRBJ2-5
D gene: .
CDR3 protein: CATSSRDYQETQYF
CDR3 DNA: TGTGCCACCAGCAGCCGGGACTACCAAGAGACCCAGTACTTC

clone size: many
V gene: TRBV7-9
J gene: TRBJ2-1
D gene: TRBD2
CDR3 protein: CASSPGLAGSGEQFF
CDR3 DNA: TGTGCCAGCAGCCCCGGACTAGCGGGATCTGGTGAGCAGTTCTTC

clone size: .
V gene: TRBV11-3
J gene: TRBJ2-1
D gene: .
CDR3 protein: CASSSDSYYNEQFF
CDR3 DNA: TGTGCCAGCAGCTCGGACAGCTACTACAATGAGCAGTTCTTC

clone size: many
V gene: TRBV7-3
J gene: TRBJ2-4
D gene: .
CDR3 protein: CASSLNRGIQYF
CDR3 DNA: TGTGCCAGCAGCTTAAATCGGGGCATTCAGTACTTC

clone size: many
V gene: TRBV7-3
J gene: TRBJ1-6
D gene: .
CDR3 protein: CASSLTAGYSPLHF
CDR3 DNA: TGTGCCAGCAGCTTAACGGCAGGGTATTCACCCCTCCACTTT

clone size: many
V gene: TRBV9
J gene: TRBJ2-3
D gene: TRBD1
CDR3 protein: CASSVSSGQGVDTQYF
CDR3 DNA: TGTGCCAGCAGCGTATCGTCGGGCCAGGGGGTAGATACGCAGTATTTT

clone size: many
V gene: TRBV7-6
J gene: TRBJ2-1
D gene: TRBD1
CDR3 protein: CASSPRGHEQFF
CDR3 DNA: TGTGCCAGCAGCCCCAGGGGGCATGAGCAGTTCTTC

clone size: many
V gene: TRBV6-5
J gene: TRBJ2-4
D gene: .
CDR3 protein: CASSSSRTRMIQYF
CDR3 DNA: TGTGCCAGCAGTTCATCCAGGACCCGTATGATTCAGTACTTC

clone size: many
V gene: TRBV7-9
J gene: TRBJ2-3
D gene: .
CDR3 protein: CASRTVSTDTQYF
CDR3 DNA: TGTGCCAGCAGAACCGTTAGCACAGATACGCAGTATTTT

clone size: many
V gene: TRBV29-1
J gene: TRBJ2-1
D gene: .
CDR3 protein: CSVGREASPYNEQFF
CDR3 DNA: TGCAGCGTTGGAAGGGAAGCGAGCCCTTACAATGAGCAGTTCTTC

clone size: many
V gene: TRBV7-9
J gene: TRBJ1-1
D gene: .
CDR3 protein: CASSPPGDTEAFF
CDR3 DNA: TGTGCCAGCAGCCCCCCAGGGGACACTGAAGCTTTCTTT

clone size: many
V gene: TRBV12-3/TRBV12-4
J gene: TRBJ1-5
D gene: .
CDR3 protein: CASSKGGNQPQHF
CDR3 DNA: TGTGCCAGCAGTAAGGGTGGCAATCAGCCCCAGCATTTT

clone size: many
V gene: TRBV29-1
J gene: TRBJ2-7
D gene: .
CDR3 protein: CSVGSQGAEQYF
CDR3 DNA: TGCAGCGTTGGATCACAGGGAGCCGAGCAGTACTTC

clone size: many
V gene: TRBV5-1
J gene: TRBJ1-1
D gene: .
CDR3 protein: CASSGLSSLGGEAFF
CDR3 DNA: TGCGCCAGCAGTGGTCTCTCCTCTCTAGGAGGTGAAGCTTTCTTT

clone size: many
V gene: TRBV12-3/TRBV12-4
J gene: TRBJ1-5
D gene: TRBD1
CDR3 protein: CASRPGTGDNQPQHF
CDR3 DNA: TGTGCCAGCAGGCCCGGGACAGGCGACAATCAGCCCCAGCATTTT

clone size: many
V gene: TRBV27
J gene: TRBJ1-6
D gene: TRBD1
CDR3 protein: CASSWGDRANNSPLHF
CDR3 DNA: TGTGCCAGCAGTTGGGGCGACAGGGCGAATAATTCACCCCTCCACTTT

clone size: .
V gene: TRBV30
J gene: TRBJ2-1
D gene: .
CDR3 protein: CAGGGAFEQFF
CDR3 DNA: TGTGCCGGTGGAGGCGCGTTTGAGCAGTTCTTC

clone size: many
V gene: TRBV7-2
J gene: TRBJ2-5
D gene: TRBD1
CDR3 protein: CASSRRPPGTGAQETQYF
CDR3 DNA: TGTGCCAGCAGTCGCCGACCCCCGGGGACAGGAGCTCAAGAGACCCAGTACTTC

clone size: few
V gene: TRBV7-9
J gene: TRBJ2-5
D gene: .
CDR3 protein: CASTPEDFQETQYF
CDR3 DNA: TGTGCCAGCACCCCAGAGGACTTCCAAGAGACCCAGTACTTC

clone size: many
V gene: TRBV12-3/TRBV12-4
J gene: TRBJ2-7
D gene: TRBD1
CDR3 protein: CASSSPDRASYEQYF
CDR3 DNA: TGTGCCAGCAGCTCACCGGACAGGGCATCCTACGAGCAGTACTTC

clone size: many
V gene: TRBV6-5
J gene: TRBJ2-5
D gene: .
CDR3 protein: CASIPRPKGETQYF
CDR3 DNA: TGTGCCAGCATCCCCCGTCCAAAGGGGGAGACCCAGTACTTC

clone size: many
V gene: TRBV28
J gene: TRBJ1-1
D gene: .
CDR3 protein: CASSPPFLNTEAFF
CDR3 DNA: TGTGCCAGCAGTCCCCCATTTTTGAACACTGAAGCTTTCTTT

clone size: many
V gene: TRBV24-1
J gene: TRBJ2-7
D gene: TRBD1
CDR3 protein: CATSLSGTGSIEQYF
CDR3 DNA: TGTGCCACCAGCCTATCGGGGACAGGGTCAATCGAGCAGTACTTC

clone size: .
V gene: TRBV3-1
J gene: TRBJ1-6
D gene: .
CDR3 protein: CASSSGSSYNSPLHF
CDR3 DNA: TGTGCCAGCAGCTCAGGGAGCTCCTATAATTCACCCCTCCACTTT

clone size: many
V gene: TRBV6-5
J gene: TRBJ2-5
D gene: .
CDR3 protein: CASSYSYLDQETQYF
CDR3 DNA: TGTGCCAGCAGTTACTCGTATCTGGACCAAGAGACCCAGTACTTC

clone size: few
V gene: TRBV29-1
J gene: TRBJ2-7
D gene: .
CDR3 protein: CSVRPGPLGEQYF
CDR3 DNA: TGCAGCGTTAGACCCGGACCCCTAGGCGAGCAGTACTTC

clone size: many
V gene: TRBV6-4
J gene: TRBJ1-6
D gene: .
CDR3 protein: CASSVTVNSPLHF
CDR3 DNA: TGTGCCAGCAGTGTTACAGTAAATTCACCCCTCCACTTT

clone size: many
V gene: TRBV28
J gene: TRBJ1-2
D gene: TRBD1
CDR3 protein: CASSLGQGYGYTF
CDR3 DNA: TGTGCCAGCAGTTTAGGACAGGGTTATGGCTACACCTTC

clone size: few
V gene: TRBV7-2
J gene: TRBJ2-3
D gene: TRBD2
CDR3 protein: CASSLRLAGGLTDTQYF
CDR3 DNA: TGTGCCAGCAGCTTGCGACTAGCGGGAGGCCTCACAGATACGCAGTATTTT

clone size: many
V gene: TRBV4-3
J gene: TRBJ1-1
D gene: .
CDR3 protein: CASSLDRMNTEAFF
CDR3 DNA: TGCGCCAGCAGCTTGGACAGAATGAACACTGAAGCTTTCTTT

clone size: .
V gene: TRBV12-3/TRBV12-4
J gene: TRBJ1-1
D gene: TRBD1
CDR3 protein: CASSPRQGGNTEAFF
CDR3 DNA: TGTGCCAGCAGTCCAAGACAGGGTGGGAACACTGAAGCTTTCTTT

clone size: .
V gene: TRBV19
J gene: TRBJ2-7
D gene: .
CDR3 protein: CASSPFKLSRKPYEQYF
CDR3 DNA: TGTGCCAGTAGTCCTTTCAAGCTGAGCAGGAAACCCTACGAGCAGTACTTC

clone size: .
V gene: TRBV5-4
J gene: TRBJ2-7
D gene: .
CDR3 protein: CASSLRRQGRDEQYF
CDR3 DNA: TGTGCCAGCAGCTTGCGCCGGCAGGGCAGGGACGAGCAGTACTTC

clone size: many
V gene: TRBV24-1
J gene: TRBJ2-2
D gene: .
CDR3 protein: CATKKGQSGTGELFF
CDR3 DNA: TGTGCCACCAAGAAGGGGCAGAGCGGTACCGGGGAGCTGTTTTTT